Described below is a single T cell receptor (beta chain) sequence and its context. Its antigen is unknown. Described time point: persistent/refractory GD, antithyroid drugs over 5 years with positive TRAb. RNA extracted from PBMCs served as the sequencing template. Doctors identified Graves' disease using the American Thyroid Association guidelines. The data were taken from a study of regulatory T cells in long-lasting Graves disease. General study results and limits: TCR diversity was lower in persistent Graves' patients (versus newly diagnosed ones). Relative to new patients (966), persistent patients exhibited greater sharing of public clonotypes (around 2,700).

Looked up from germline, CDR1 is LNHDA and CDR2 is SQIVND (reference sequence). The V end lost 1 base, the J end lost 1 base, and 10 bases lay between the germline ends. There are 15 residues in the CDR3. Library construction for TCR beta used iRepertoire HTBI primers and Arm-PCR of CDR3 regions. MiXCR, applied by TCRdb to the multiplex PCR reads, yields one record per CDR3 protein. The sample yields 450,000 or so distinct CDR3 sequences, approximately 22% seen once. This rearrangement joins TRBV19 to TRBJ1-2; D not resolved. The source was peripheral blood mononuclear cells (PBMCs), collected when the disease was refractory, from a patient treated with antithyroid drugs. The sequence was collected from a female donor with Graves disease. The CDR3 protein is CASSIGGFDNYGYTF. For the CDR3, the DNA is TGTGCCAGTAGTATAGGGGGTTTTGATAACTATGGCTACACCTTC.